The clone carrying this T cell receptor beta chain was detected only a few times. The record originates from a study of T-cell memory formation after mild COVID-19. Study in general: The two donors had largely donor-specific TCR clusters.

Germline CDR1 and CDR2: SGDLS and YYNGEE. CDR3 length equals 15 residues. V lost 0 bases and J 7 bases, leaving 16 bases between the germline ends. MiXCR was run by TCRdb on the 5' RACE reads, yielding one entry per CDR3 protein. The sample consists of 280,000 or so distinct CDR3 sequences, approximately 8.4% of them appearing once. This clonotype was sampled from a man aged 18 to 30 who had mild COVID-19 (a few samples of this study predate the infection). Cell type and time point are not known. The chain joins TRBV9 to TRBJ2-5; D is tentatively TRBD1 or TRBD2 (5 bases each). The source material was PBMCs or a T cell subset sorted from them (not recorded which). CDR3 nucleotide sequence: TGTGCCAGCAGCGTAGGAGGGGCTTCCCCCGGGACCCAGTACTTC. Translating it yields CASSVGGASPGTQYF.